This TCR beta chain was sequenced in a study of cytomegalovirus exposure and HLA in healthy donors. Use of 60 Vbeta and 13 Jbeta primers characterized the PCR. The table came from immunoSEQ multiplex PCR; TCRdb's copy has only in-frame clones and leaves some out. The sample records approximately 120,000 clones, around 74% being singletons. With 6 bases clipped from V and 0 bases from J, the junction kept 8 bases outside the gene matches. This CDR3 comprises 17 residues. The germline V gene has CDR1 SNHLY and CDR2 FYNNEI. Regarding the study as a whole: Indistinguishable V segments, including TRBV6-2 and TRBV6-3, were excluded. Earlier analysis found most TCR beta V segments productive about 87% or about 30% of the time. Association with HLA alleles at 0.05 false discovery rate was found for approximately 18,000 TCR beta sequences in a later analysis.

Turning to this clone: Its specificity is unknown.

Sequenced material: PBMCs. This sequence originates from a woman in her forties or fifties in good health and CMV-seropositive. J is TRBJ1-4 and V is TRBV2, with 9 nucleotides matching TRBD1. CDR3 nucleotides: TGTGCCAGCAGCAACCGGGACAGGGCCACAACTAATGAAAAACTGTTTTTT. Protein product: CASSNRDRATTNEKLFF. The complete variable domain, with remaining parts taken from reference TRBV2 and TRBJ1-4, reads EPEVTQTPSHQVTQMGQEVILRCVPISNHLYFYWYRQILGQKVEFLVSFYNNEISEKSEIFDDQFSVERPDGSNFTLKIRSTKLEDSAMYFCASSNRDRATTNEKLFFGSGTQLSVL.